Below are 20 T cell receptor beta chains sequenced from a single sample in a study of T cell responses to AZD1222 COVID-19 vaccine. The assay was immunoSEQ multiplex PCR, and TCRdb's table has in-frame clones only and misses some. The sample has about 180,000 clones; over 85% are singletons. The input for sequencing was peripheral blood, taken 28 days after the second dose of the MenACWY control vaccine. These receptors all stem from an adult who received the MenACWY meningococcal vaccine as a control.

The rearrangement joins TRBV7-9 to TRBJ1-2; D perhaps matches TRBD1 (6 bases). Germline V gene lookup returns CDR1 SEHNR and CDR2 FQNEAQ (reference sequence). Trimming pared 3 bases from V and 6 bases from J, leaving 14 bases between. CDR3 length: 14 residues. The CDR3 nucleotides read TGTGCCAGCAGCTTTGCGGGGGGCTCGGATGGCTACACCTTC. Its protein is CASSFAGGSDGYTF.

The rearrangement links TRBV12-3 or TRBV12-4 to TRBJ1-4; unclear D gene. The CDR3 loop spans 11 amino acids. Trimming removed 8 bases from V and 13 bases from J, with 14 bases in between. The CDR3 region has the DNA TGTGCCAGCGGTCGAGGCCTAGGACTGTTTTTT. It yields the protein CASGRGLGLFF.

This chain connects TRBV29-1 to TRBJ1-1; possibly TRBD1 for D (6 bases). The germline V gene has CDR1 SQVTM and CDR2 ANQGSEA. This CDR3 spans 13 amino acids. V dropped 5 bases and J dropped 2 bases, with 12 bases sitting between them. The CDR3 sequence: CSVRGHFNTEAFF. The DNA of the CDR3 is TGCAGCGTTCGGGGACACTTTAACACTGAAGCTTTCTTT. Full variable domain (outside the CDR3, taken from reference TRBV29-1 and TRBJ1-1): SAVISQKPSRDICQRGTSLTIQCQVDSQVTMMFWYRQQPGQSLTLIATANQGSEATYESGFVIDKFPISRPNLTFSTLTVSNMSPEDSSIYLCSVRGHFNTEAFFGQGTRLTVV.

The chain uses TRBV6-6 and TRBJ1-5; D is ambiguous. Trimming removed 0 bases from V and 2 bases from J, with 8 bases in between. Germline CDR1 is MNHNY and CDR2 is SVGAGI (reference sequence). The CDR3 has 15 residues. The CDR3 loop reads CASSYSKVGNQPQHF. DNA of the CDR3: TGTGCCAGCAGTTACTCGAAGGTGGGCAATCAGCCCCAGCATTTT.

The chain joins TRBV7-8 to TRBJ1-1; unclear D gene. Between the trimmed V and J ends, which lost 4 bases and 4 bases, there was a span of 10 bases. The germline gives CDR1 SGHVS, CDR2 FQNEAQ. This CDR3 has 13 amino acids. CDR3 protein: CASSSVHVTEAFF. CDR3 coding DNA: TGTGCCAGCAGCTCCGTACACGTCACTGAAGCTTTCTTT.

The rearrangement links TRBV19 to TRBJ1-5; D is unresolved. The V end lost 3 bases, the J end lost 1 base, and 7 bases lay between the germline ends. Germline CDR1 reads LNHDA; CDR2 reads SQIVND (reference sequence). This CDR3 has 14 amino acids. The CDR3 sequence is CASSIAESNQPQHF. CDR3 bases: TGTGCCAGTAGTATTGCGGAGAGCAATCAGCCCCAGCATTTT.

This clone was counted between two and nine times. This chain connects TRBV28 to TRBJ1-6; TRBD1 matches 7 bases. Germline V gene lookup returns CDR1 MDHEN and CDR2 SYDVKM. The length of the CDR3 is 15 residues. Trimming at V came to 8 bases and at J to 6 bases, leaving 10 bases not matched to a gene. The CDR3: CASRILGTANSPLHF. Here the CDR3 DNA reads TGTGCCAGCCGGATCCTAGGGACAGCTAATTCACCCCTCCACTTT. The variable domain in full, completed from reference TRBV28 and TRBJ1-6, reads DVKVTQSSRYLVKRTGEKVFLECVQDMDHENMFWYRQDPGLGLRLIYFSYDVKMKEKGDIPEGYSVSREKKERFSLILESASTNQTSMYLCASRILGTANSPLHFGNGTRLTVT.

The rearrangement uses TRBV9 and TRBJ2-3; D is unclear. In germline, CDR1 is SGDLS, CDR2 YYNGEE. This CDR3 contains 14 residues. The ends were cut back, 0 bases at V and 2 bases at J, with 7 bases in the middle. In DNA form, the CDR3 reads TGTGCCAGCAGCGTAGCTACAGCCACAGATACGCAGTATTTT. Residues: CASSVATATDTQYF.

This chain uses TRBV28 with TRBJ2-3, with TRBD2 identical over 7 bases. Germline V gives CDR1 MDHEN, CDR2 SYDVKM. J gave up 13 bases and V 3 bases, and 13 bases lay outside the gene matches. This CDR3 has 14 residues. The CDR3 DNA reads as TGTGCCAGCAGTTTCCCCGGGACTACCTCGCCGGAGTATTTT. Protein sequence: CASSFPGTTSPEYF.

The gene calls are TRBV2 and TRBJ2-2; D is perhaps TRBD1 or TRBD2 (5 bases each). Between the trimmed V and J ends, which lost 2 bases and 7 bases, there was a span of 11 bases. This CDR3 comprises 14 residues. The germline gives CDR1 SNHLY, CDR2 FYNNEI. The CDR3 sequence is CASSESGPHGELFF. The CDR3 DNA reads TGTGCCAGCAGTGAATCGGGACCACACGGGGAGCTGTTTTTT.

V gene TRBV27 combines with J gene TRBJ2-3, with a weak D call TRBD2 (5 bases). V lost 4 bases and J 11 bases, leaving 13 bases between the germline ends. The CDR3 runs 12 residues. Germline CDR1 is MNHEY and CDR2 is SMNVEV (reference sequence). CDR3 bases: TGTGCCAGCAGTTCCTTACTAGGCAAGCAGTATTTT. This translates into CASSSLLGKQYF.

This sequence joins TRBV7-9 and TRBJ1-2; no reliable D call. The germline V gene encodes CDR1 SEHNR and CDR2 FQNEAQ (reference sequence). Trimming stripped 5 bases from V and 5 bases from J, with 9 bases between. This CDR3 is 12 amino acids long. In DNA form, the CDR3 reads TGTGCCAGCAGCACCGACGGTTATGGCTACACCTTC. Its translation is CASSTDGYGYTF.

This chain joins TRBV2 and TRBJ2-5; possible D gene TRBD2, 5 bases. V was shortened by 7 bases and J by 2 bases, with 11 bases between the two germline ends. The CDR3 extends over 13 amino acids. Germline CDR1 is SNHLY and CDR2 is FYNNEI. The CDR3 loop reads CASNDWEQETQYF. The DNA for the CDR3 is TGTGCCAGCAATGATTGGGAGCAAGAGACCCAGTACTTC.

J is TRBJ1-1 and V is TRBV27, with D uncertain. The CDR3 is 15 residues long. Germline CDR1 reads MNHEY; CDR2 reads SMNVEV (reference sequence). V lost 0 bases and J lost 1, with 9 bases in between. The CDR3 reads CASSLSRAANTEAFF. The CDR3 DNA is TGTGCCAGCAGTTTATCGAGGGCAGCGAACACTGAAGCTTTCTTT.

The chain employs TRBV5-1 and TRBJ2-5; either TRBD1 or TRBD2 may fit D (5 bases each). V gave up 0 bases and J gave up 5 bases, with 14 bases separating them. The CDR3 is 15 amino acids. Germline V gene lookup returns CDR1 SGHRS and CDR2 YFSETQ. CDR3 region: CASSLETGRWETQYF. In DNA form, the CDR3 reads TGCGCCAGCAGCTTGGAAACGGGGCGGTGGGAGACCCAGTACTTC. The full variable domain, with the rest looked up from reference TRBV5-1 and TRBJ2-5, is KAGVTQTPRYLIKTRGQQVTLSCSPISGHRSVSWYQQTPGQGLQFLFEYFSETQRNKGNFPGRFSGRQFSNSRSEMNVSTLELGDSALYLCASSLETGRWETQYFGPGTRLLVL.

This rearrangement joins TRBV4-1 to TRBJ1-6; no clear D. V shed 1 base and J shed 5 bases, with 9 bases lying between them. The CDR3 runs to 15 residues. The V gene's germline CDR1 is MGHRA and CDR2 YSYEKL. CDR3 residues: CASSQGGLNNSPLHF. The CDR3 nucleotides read TGCGCCAGCAGCCAAGGAGGACTTAATAATTCACCCCTCCACTTT.

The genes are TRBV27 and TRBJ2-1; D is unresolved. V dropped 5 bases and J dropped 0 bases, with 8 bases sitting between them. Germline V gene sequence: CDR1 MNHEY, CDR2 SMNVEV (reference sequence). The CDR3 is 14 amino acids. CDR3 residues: CASSQYYSYNEQFF. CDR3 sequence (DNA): TGTGCCAGCAGTCAGTACTACTCCTACAATGAGCAGTTCTTC.

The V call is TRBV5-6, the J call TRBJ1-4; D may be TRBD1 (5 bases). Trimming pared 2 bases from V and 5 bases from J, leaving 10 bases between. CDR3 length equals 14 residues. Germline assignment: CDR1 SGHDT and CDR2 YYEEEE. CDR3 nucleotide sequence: TGTGCCAGCAGCTTAAGGGGACTCAATGAAAAACTGTTTTTT. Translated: CASSLRGLNEKLFF.

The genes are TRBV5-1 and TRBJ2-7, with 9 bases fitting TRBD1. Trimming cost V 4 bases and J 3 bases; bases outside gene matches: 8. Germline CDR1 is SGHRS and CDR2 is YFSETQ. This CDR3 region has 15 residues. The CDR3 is CASSTGQGTVYEQYF. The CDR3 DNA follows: TGCGCCAGCAGCACCGGACAGGGGACAGTCTACGAGCAGTACTTC.

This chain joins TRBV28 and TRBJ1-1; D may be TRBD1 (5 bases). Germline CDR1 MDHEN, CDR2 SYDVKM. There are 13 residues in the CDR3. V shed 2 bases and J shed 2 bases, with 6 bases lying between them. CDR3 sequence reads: CASSLQGNTEAFF. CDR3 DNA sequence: TGTGCCAGCAGTTTACAGGGAAACACTGAAGCTTTCTTT.